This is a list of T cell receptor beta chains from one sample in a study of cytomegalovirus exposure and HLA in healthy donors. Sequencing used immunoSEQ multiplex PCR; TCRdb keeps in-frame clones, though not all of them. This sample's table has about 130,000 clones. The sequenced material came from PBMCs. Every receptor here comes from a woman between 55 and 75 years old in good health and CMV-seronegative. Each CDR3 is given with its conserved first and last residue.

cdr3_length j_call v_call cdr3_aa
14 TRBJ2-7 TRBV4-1 CASSQTSGTYEQYF
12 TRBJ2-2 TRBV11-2 CASRVQAGELFF
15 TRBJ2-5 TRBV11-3 CASSLGDRARETQYF
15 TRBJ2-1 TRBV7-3 CASSFGLAGVNEQFF
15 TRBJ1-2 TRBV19 CASSIVRGANYGYTF
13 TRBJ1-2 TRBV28 CASSLYRVDGYTF
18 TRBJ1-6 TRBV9 CASSVEGVRSSYNSPLHF
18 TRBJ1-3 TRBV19 CASSNFQTRGDPGNTIYF
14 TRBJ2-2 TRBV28 CASSNTGLTGELFF
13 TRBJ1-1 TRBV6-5 CASSSNPYREAFF
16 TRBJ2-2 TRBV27 CASSTGGGRDTGELFF
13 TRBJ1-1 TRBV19 CASSIVLNTEAFF
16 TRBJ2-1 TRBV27 CASSLGTSGTYNEQFF
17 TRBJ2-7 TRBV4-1 CASSQGLTSGGAYEQYF
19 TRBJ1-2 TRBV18 CASSPPNFSPGQQDYGYTF
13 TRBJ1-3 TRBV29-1 CSVVSGPGNTIYF
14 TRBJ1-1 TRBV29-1 CSVEPLGGRTEAFF
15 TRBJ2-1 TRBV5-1 CASSLDRSSYNEQFF
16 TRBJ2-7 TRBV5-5 CASSLARTSGAYEQYF